Shown below are 11 T cell receptor beta chains from a single sample sequenced in a study of type 1 and type 2 diabetes patients. PCR was run on genomic DNA. Amplification of the beta chain CDR3 used 30 forward and 13 reverse multiplex primers. Each CDR3 protein is one row after TCRdb ran MiXCR on the multiplex PCR reads. The sample lists 280,000 or so distinct CDR3 sequences, roughly 44% seen once, with 12% to 15% in the top ten. Sequences were obtained from peripheral blood mononuclear cells (PBMCs). The receptor set was obtained from a man aged 18-30 years with type 2 diabetes.

This clonotype turned up a few times. The CDR3 loop reads CASRSGGLRSYNEQFF. CDR3 DNA sequence: TGCGCCAGCAGATCGGGGGGCTTGAGGTCCTACAATGAGCAGTTCTTC. J is TRBJ2-1 and V is TRBV5-1; TRBD2 is a possible D gene (7 bases). Germline CDR1 SGHRS, CDR2 YFSETQ. The CDR3 is made up of 16 amino acids. V dropped 5 bases and J dropped 1 base, with 16 bases sitting between them.

This clonotype was seen more than once but under ten times. CDR3 amino acids: CASLKELGNQPQHF. CDR3 nucleotide sequence: TGTGCCAGCCTTAAGGAATTGGGCAATCAGCCCCAGCATTTT. This chain links TRBV2 with TRBJ1-5; D gene uncertain. The germline V gene encodes CDR1 SNHLY and CDR2 FYNNEI. The germline V and J ends were trimmed by 8 bases and 2 bases, with 13 bases remaining between them. The CDR3 loop spans 14 amino acids.

This clonotype turned up a few times. The chain carries TRBV27 and TRBJ1-1, with D uncertain. Germline V lookup: CDR1 MNHEY, CDR2 SMNVEV (reference sequence). The CDR3 length is 14 residues. With 1 base removed from V and 0 bases from J, the gap between germline ends came to 6 bases. CDR3 loop: CASSLYNMNTEAFF. In nucleotides, the CDR3 is TGTGCCAGCAGTTTATACAACATGAACACTGAAGCTTTCTTT.

This clonotype showed up just a few times. The chain couples TRBV6-5 to TRBJ1-1, with a possible D match to TRBD1 (5 bases). CDR3 length: 13 residues. Germline V gives CDR1 MNHEY, CDR2 SVGAGI. The V end was cut by 5 bases, the J end by 2 bases, with 9 bases between. The CDR3 reads CASSMTVNTEAFF. The DNA of the CDR3 is TGTGCCAGCAGTATGACAGTAAACACTGAAGCTTTCTTT.

The chain couples TRBV11-2 to TRBJ1-2; 7 nucleotides agree with TRBD1. The germline V gene has CDR1 SGHAT and CDR2 FQNNGV. There are 15 residues in the CDR3. V lost 5 bases and J lost 6; bases outside the gene matches: 12. The CDR3 region has the DNA TGTGCCAGCAGCGGACAATTAGGGGGCGTCGATGGCTACACCTTC. Protein sequence: CASSGQLGGVDGYTF.

The chain couples TRBV20-1 to TRBJ2-7; 9 bases fit TRBD2. Germline CDR1 is DFQATT and CDR2 is SNEGSKA (reference sequence). J gave up 2 bases and V 5 bases, and 4 bases lay outside the gene matches. There are 13 residues in the CDR3. CDR3 amino acids: CSAASGTAYEQYF. The CDR3 DNA follows: TGCAGTGCTGCTAGCGGGACCGCCTACGAGCAGTACTTC.

This clonotype was found many times. This chain connects TRBV2 to TRBJ2-7, with no clear D. In germline, CDR1 is SNHLY, CDR2 FYNNEI. The CDR3 length is 12 residues. The germline V and J ends were trimmed by 5 bases and 0 bases, with 5 bases remaining between them. DNA for the CDR3: TGTGCCAGCAGTAGCACCTCCTACGAGCAGTACTTC. This translates into CASSSTSYEQYF.

V is TRBV2 and J is TRBJ1-1; the D gene is possibly TRBD1 (6 bases). This CDR3 has 12 residues. Trimming removed 5 bases from V and 10 bases from J, with 14 bases in between. Germline assignment: CDR1 SNHLY and CDR2 FYNNEI. The CDR3 loop is CASSLLEGGAFF. CDR3 coding DNA: TGTGCCAGCAGTTTATTAGAAGGGGGAGCTTTCTTT.

The CDR3 protein is CSVSRAVYNEQFF. The CDR3 DNA is TGCAGTGTTAGCAGGGCGGTCTACAATGAGCAGTTCTTC. The rearrangement joins TRBV20-1 to TRBJ2-5; D possibly corresponds to TRBD1 (5 bases). The DNA matches TRBJ2-1 better at its end, which makes the J call doubtful. Germline V CDR1 and CDR2: DFQATT, SNEGSKA (reference sequence). This CDR3 region has 13 residues.

The rearrangement links TRBV19 to TRBJ1-1; possible D gene TRBD1, 6 bases. The length of the CDR3 is 16 residues. Trimming left V 6 bases short and J 4 bases short, with 21 bases between. Germline CDR1 LNHDA, CDR2 SQIVND (reference sequence). The CDR3 DNA is TGTGCCAGTAGCGTTTCCGGTACAGGGTTGAGCACTGAAGCTTTCTTT. This codes for CASSVSGTGLSTEAFF.

This clonotype was seen only a few times. The chain has TRBV14 and TRBJ1-2; D not resolved. Germline CDR1 reads SGHDN; CDR2 reads FVKESK. The CDR3 has 13 amino acids. V was pared by 1 base and J by 3 bases, with 6 bases between. This CDR3 reads CASSQVRDYGYTF. The CDR3 nucleotides are TGTGCCAGCAGCCAAGTACGAGACTATGGCTACACCTTC.